This entry lists 16 T cell receptor beta chains sequenced from one sample in a study of blood T cell repertoires in COVID-19. Clones were sequenced by immunoSEQ multiplex PCR, and TCRdb holds only the in-frame ones, with some missing. The profile covers about 100,000 clones, with around 88% appearing a single time and 5% taken by the ten largest. Sequencing was carried out using peripheral blood. These receptors were taken from a human donor in a cohort sampled during active COVID-19.

V usage is TRBV28 and J usage is TRBJ1-3, with 7 nucleotides matching TRBD1. The V gene's germline CDR1 is MDHEN and CDR2 SYDVKM. Trimming took 6 bases from V and 2 from J; bases not matched to a gene: 13. The CDR3 runs to 17 residues. The CDR3 region is CASSLPGQSRPGNTIYF. The DNA for the CDR3 is TGTGCCAGCAGCCTACCGGGACAGTCTAGACCTGGAAACACCATATATTTT. Based on the CDR3 plus reference TRBV28 and TRBJ1-3, the full variable domain is DVKVTQSSRYLVKRTGEKVFLECVQDMDHENMFWYRQDPGLGLRLIYFSYDVKMKEKGDIPEGYSVSREKKERFSLILESASTNQTSMYLCASSLPGQSRPGNTIYFGEGSWLTVV.

V is TRBV11-2 and J is TRBJ2-7, with D possibly TRBD2 on 5 matching bases. CDR3 length equals 17 residues. The ends were cut back, 2 bases at V and 4 bases at J, with 21 bases in the middle. Germline V gene lookup returns CDR1 SGHAT and CDR2 FQNNGV. The CDR3 spells CASSLPPFAGEAYEQYF. As DNA, the CDR3 is TGTGCCAGCAGCTTACCCCCCTTTGCGGGTGAGGCATACGAGCAGTACTTC.

In DNA, the CDR3 is TGTGCCAGCAGCACATCCCCGACAGGGTTTGGCTACACCTTC. Its protein product is CASSTSPTGFGYTF. This chain uses TRBV7-2 with TRBJ1-2; 7 nucleotides match TRBD1. CDR1 SGHTA and CDR2 FQGNSA come from the germline V gene. The V and J ends lost 5 bases and 7 bases, in that order; junction bases with no gene match: 10. The CDR3 covers 14 residues.

The chain couples TRBV15 to TRBJ1-1; no definite D call. Trimming pared 5 bases from V and 2 bases from J, leaving 12 bases between. CDR1 is LNHNV and CDR2 is YYDKDF in the germline V gene (reference sequence). The CDR3 has 14 residues. In DNA form, the CDR3 reads TGTGCCACCAGCCCATTTTCGGTAAACACTGAAGCTTTCTTT. Translated: CATSPFSVNTEAFF.

The chain has TRBV12-3 or TRBV12-4 and TRBJ2-5; D is unresolved. CDR3 length equals 12 residues. Trimming left V 1 base short and J 7 bases short, with 7 bases between. CDR3 sequence: CASSLGRGTQYF. The DNA for the CDR3 is TGTGCCAGCAGTTTAGGGCGCGGGACCCAGTACTTC.

The rearrangement joins TRBV28 to TRBJ2-7, with D perhaps TRBD2 (6 bases). The CDR3 runs 15 residues. V was pared by 5 bases and J by 4 bases, with 18 bases between. The germline gives CDR1 MDHEN, CDR2 SYDVKM. The CDR3 region has the DNA TGTGCCAGCAGTGTGCCGGGACTCGCGGGATACGAGCAGTACTTC. It encodes CASSVPGLAGYEQYF.

The chain employs TRBV5-6 and TRBJ2-7; 9 bases fit TRBD1. The V segment lost 0 bases and the J segment 2 bases; nucleotides outside the gene matches: 0. This CDR3 has 14 amino acids. Germline-derived CDR1 and CDR2 are SGHDT and YYEEEE. The CDR3: CASSLGTGAYEQYF. The CDR3 nucleotides read TGTGCCAGCAGCTTGGGGACAGGGGCCTACGAGCAGTACTTC.

V usage is TRBV7-9 and J usage is TRBJ2-7; the D is unclear. V gave up 5 bases and J gave up 6 bases, with 14 bases separating them. Germline CDR1 is SEHNR and CDR2 is FQNEAQ (reference sequence). The CDR3 totals 13 residues. The CDR3: CASSGLGYTEQYF. The CDR3, as DNA: TGTGCCAGCAGCGGTCTCGGGTATACCGAGCAGTACTTC.

CDR3: CASSRLWDTSEAFF. Here the CDR3 DNA reads TGTGCCAGCAGTCGACTCTGGGACACAAGTGAAGCTTTCTTT. The chain links TRBV25-1 to TRBJ1-1; D may be TRBD1 (6 bases). The germline V and J ends were trimmed by 5 bases and 7 bases, with 17 bases remaining between them. There are 14 residues in the CDR3. Germline V CDR1 and CDR2: MGHDK, SYGVNS.

V usage is TRBV5-1 and J usage is TRBJ1-6; maybe TRBD1 (6 bases). V shed 4 bases and J shed 10 bases, with 15 bases lying between them. This CDR3 region has 14 residues. Germline V gives CDR1 SGHRS, CDR2 YFSETQ. DNA of the CDR3: TGCGCCAGCAGCCCCCAGGACAGCCAATCACCCCTCCACTTT. Amino acid sequence: CASSPQDSQSPLHF. Full variable domain (missing parts from reference TRBV5-1 and TRBJ1-6): KAGVTQTPRYLIKTRGQQVTLSCSPISGHRSVSWYQQTPGQGLQFLFEYFSETQRNKGNFPGRFSGRQFSNSRSEMNVSTLELGDSALYLCASSPQDSQSPLHFGNGTRLTVT.

The V and J genes are TRBV11-2 and TRBJ2-1, with 7 bases lining up with TRBD1. V lost 5 bases to trimming and J lost 4 bases; unmatched junction nucleotides: 5. This CDR3 is built from 14 residues. Germline loops: CDR1 SGHAT, CDR2 FQNNGV. The CDR3 bases are TGTGCCAGCAGCCCAAGGACAGGTTACAATGAGCAGTTCTTC. Translated, it gives CASSPRTGYNEQFF.

The chain employs TRBV19 and TRBJ1-6, with 8 bases lining up with TRBD1. Unmatched junction bases numbered 9, after V lost 7 bases and J lost 4 bases. Germline assignment: CDR1 LNHDA and CDR2 SQIVND (reference sequence). The CDR3 consists of 16 residues. The CDR3 is CASTQSRDRYNSPLHF. The CDR3 bases are TGTGCCAGTACCCAAAGCCGGGACAGGTATAATTCACCCCTCCACTTT.

The gene calls are TRBV4-2 and TRBJ1-4; 9 bases agree with TRBD1. The germline V gene has CDR1 LGHNA and CDR2 YNFKEQ. With 0 bases clipped from V and 4 bases from J, the junction kept 6 bases outside the gene matches. CDR3 length equals 17 residues. Here the CDR3 DNA reads TGTGCCAGCAGCCAAGAACGCGACAGGGGGGGTAATGAAAAACTGTTTTTT. Protein sequence: CASSQERDRGGNEKLFF.

This clone was counted between two and nine times. The chain links TRBV6-4 to TRBJ2-3, with a weak D call TRBD2 (5 bases). Trimming shortened V by 3 bases and J by 0 bases, and 10 bases separated the two germline ends. CDR3 length: 15 amino acids. CDR1 and CDR2 (germline): MRHNA, SNTAGT. The CDR3 spells CASSERSASTDTQYF. The CDR3 DNA reads as TGTGCCAGCAGTGAACGTAGCGCTAGCACAGATACGCAGTATTTT.

The V call is TRBV5-1, the J call TRBJ2-2; a weak D match, TRBD2 (5 bases). The CDR3 covers 15 residues. In germline, CDR1 is SGHRS, CDR2 YFSETQ. Trimming left V 3 bases short and J 3 bases short, with 12 bases between. CDR3 loop: CASSWGTRHTGELFF. CDR3 sequence (DNA): TGCGCCAGCAGCTGGGGAACTAGGCACACCGGGGAGCTGTTTTTT.

The rearrangement joins TRBV28 to TRBJ2-7; 8 bases map to TRBD1. The CDR3 consists of 12 residues. In germline, CDR1 is MDHEN, CDR2 SYDVKM. The ends lost 10 bases at V and 6 bases at J; junction bases unmatched: 8. This CDR3 is CATLSGGGEQYF. The CDR3 bases are TGTGCCACCCTATCAGGGGGCGGCGAGCAGTACTTC.